One and the same sample provided the 23 T cell receptor beta chains below, sequenced in a study of blood T cells in healthy people across ages. Using a J-beta primer mix together with a sample-barcoded 5' primer, a second PCR was run for about 7 to 12 cycles. Each CDR3 protein is one row after TCRdb ran MiXCR on the 5' RACE reads. Here the sample spans about 1,000,000 distinct CDR3 sequences, 45% being singletons. The sample consisted of blood. These receptors all stem from a woman aged 55-69 years in good health.

This clonotype came up many times. This rearrangement joins TRBV7-9 to TRBJ2-7; D unclear. V was cut by 1 base and J by 6 bases, with 7 bases left in between. Germline assignment: CDR1 SEHNR and CDR2 FQNEAQ (reference sequence). The CDR3 spans 12 residues. The CDR3 reads CASSLGAIEQYF. In nucleotides, the CDR3 is TGTGCCAGCAGCTTAGGGGCGATCGAGCAGTACTTC.

In regard to this clonotype: The junction departs from the called germline gene at one end, perhaps through a read error. V is TRBV27 and J is TRBJ2-1; TRBD1 is a possible D gene (5 bases). This CDR3 region has 12 residues. Looked up from germline, CDR1 is MNHEY and CDR2 is SMNVEV (reference sequence). CDR3 DNA sequence: TGTGCCAGCAGTAAAGGGGTCAATGAGCGGTTCTTC. Translated, it gives CASSKGVNERFF.

This clonotype appeared a few times. CDR3 residues: CSATGTGNSPLHF. CDR3 DNA: TGCAGTGCCACGGGAACGGGTAATTCACCCCTCCACTTT. The rearrangement links TRBV20-1 to TRBJ1-6; D gene ambiguous. The CDR3 loop spans 13 amino acids. The germline V gene has CDR1 DFQATT and CDR2 SNEGSKA (reference sequence). V was trimmed by 6 bases and J by 6 bases, leaving 12 bases between them.

This chain links TRBV6-2 or TRBV6-3 with TRBJ2-3; D unclear. The CDR3 runs to 13 residues. Germline lookup yields CDR1 MNHEY and CDR2 SVGEGT. V was cut by 0 bases and J by 7 bases, with 8 bases left in between. CDR3: CASSYSGSNTQYF. For the CDR3, the DNA is TGTGCCAGCAGTTACTCGGGGTCAAATACGCAGTATTTT.

CDR3 DNA sequence: TGCAGTGCTGAAGGCGGGACAGGGGATACTGAAGCTTTCTTT. It translates to CSAEGGTGDTEAFF. The gene calls are TRBV20-1 and TRBJ1-1; 10 bases map to TRBD1. With V trimmed by 5 bases and J by 5 bases, 8 bases remained unmatched. Germline CDR1 DFQATT, CDR2 SNEGSKA (reference sequence). The CDR3 runs to 14 residues.

The gene calls are TRBV27 and TRBJ2-5; D uncertain. CDR3 length equals 14 residues. Deletions cut 5 bases from V and 2 bases from J, with 12 bases between. CDR1 and CDR2 (germline): MNHEY, SMNVEV (reference sequence). The CDR3 region is CASSMTGPQETQYF. CDR3 coding DNA: TGTGCCAGCAGTATGACCGGGCCACAAGAGACCCAGTACTTC.

This chain's CDR3 is CASSLRLGTGRQETQYF. Here the CDR3 DNA reads TGTGCCAGCAGCTTACGGCTGGGGACAGGGCGCCAAGAGACCCAGTACTTC. The rearrangement links TRBV11-2 to TRBJ2-5; TRBD1 agrees at 9 bases. This CDR3 is built from 17 residues. V shed 2 bases and J 1 base; nucleotides not matched to a gene: 8. CDR1 is SGHAT and CDR2 is FQNNGV in the germline V gene.

This clonotype was counted once. The chain uses TRBV13 and TRBJ2-5; tentative D call: TRBD2 (6 bases). The V and J ends lost 4 bases and 5 bases respectively, with 17 bases between them. There are 15 residues in the CDR3. Looked up from germline, CDR1 is PRHDT and CDR2 is FYEKMQ (reference sequence). CDR3 amino acids: CASSSRLASEETQYF. The CDR3 region has the DNA TGTGCCAGCAGCTCTCGGCTAGCGTCTGAGGAGACCCAGTACTTC. The variable domain in full, with the rest retrieved from reference TRBV13 and TRBJ2-5, is AAGVIQSPRHLIKEKRETATLKCYPIPRHDTVYWYQQGPGQDPQFLISFYEKMQSDKGSIPDRFSAQQFSDYHSELNMSSLELGDSALYFCASSSRLASEETQYFGPGTRLLVL.

The DNA for the CDR3 is TGTGCCAGCAGTTTAGGCAGGACACCCGCTAGCACAGATACGCAGTATTTT. Its translation: CASSLGRTPASTDTQYF. This rearrangement joins TRBV27 to TRBJ2-3, with a weak D call TRBD1 (5 bases). The ends were cut back, 2 bases at V and 0 bases at J, with 15 bases in the middle. This CDR3 contains 17 residues. Germline V gene lookup returns CDR1 MNHEY and CDR2 SMNVEV (reference sequence).

J is TRBJ2-1 and V is TRBV25-1; D unresolved. V lost 5 bases, J lost 1 base, and 9 bases lay in between. The CDR3 has 14 amino acids. CDR1 and CDR2 (germline): MGHDK, SYGVNS. The CDR3 loop is CASSPHFSYNEQFF. CDR3 in DNA: TGTGCCAGCAGTCCCCACTTTTCCTACAATGAGCAGTTCTTC.

The chain joins TRBV25-1 to TRBJ2-7; tentative D call: TRBD2 (6 bases). This CDR3 comprises 17 residues. Germline V gives CDR1 MGHDK, CDR2 SYGVNS. V was cut by 5 bases and J by 7 bases, with 27 bases left in between. Here the CDR3 DNA reads TGTGCCAGCAGTATAGGGAACCTCCGGGAGACCCAGCAAGAGCAGTACTTC. Amino acids: CASSIGNLRETQQEQYF.

This clonotype occurred a few times. The CDR3 protein is CASSTRQGYPSTDTQYF. The DNA for the CDR3 is TGTGCCAGCAGCACCCGACAGGGCTATCCTAGCACAGATACGCAGTATTTT. The chain links TRBV9 to TRBJ2-3, with 7 positions matching TRBD1. Germline V gene sequence: CDR1 SGDLS, CDR2 YYNGEE. The CDR3 length is 17 residues. Trimming removed 4 bases from V and 0 bases from J; junction bases left unmatched: 11.

This clonotype has more than one count but fewer than ten. The chain joins TRBV7-3 to TRBJ2-3, with D maybe TRBD2 (6 bases). V was cut by 6 bases and J by 4 bases, with 11 bases left in between. CDR1 SGHTA and CDR2 FQGTGA come from the germline V gene. The length of the CDR3 is 13 residues. DNA for the CDR3: TGTGCCAGCAGTGCCGGAGGGGCAGATACGCAGTATTTT. Translation: CASSAGGADTQYF. Full variable domain (remainder filled in from reference TRBV7-3 and TRBJ2-3): GAGVSQTPSNKVTEKGKYVELRCDPISGHTALYWYRQSLGQGPEFLIYFQGTGAADDSGLPNDRFFAVRPEGSVSTLKIQRTERGDSAVYLCASSAGGADTQYFGPGTRLTVL.

This clonotype was seen a few times. This chain uses TRBV7-2 with TRBJ2-1; 9 positions match TRBD2. This CDR3 region has 15 residues. CDR1 is SGHTA, CDR2 FQGNSA, per germline. J gave up 7 bases and V 6 bases, and 10 bases lay outside the gene matches. In nucleotides, the CDR3 is TGTGCCAGCAGATCCAGGTTAGCGGGAGTAAATGAGCAGTTCTTC. It is translated as CASRSRLAGVNEQFF.

The chain recombines TRBV12-3 or TRBV12-4 with TRBJ2-1; 7 bases line up with TRBD1. This CDR3 has 14 amino acids. The V and J ends lost 3 bases and 4 bases, in that order; junction bases with no gene match: 3. CDR3 nucleotide sequence: TGTGCCAGCAGTTTTGACAGGGATTACAATGAGCAGTTCTTC. Translated, it gives CASSFDRDYNEQFF.

This clonotype was picked up a small number of times. The chain is built from TRBV2 and TRBJ2-1, with 9 nucleotides matching TRBD2. Germline trimming cut 8 bases from V and 10 bases from J; bases unmatched to any gene: 9. This CDR3 comprises 13 residues. CDR1 is SNHLY and CDR2 is FYNNEI in the germline V gene. The CDR3 is CASGEVAGAEQFF. For the CDR3, the DNA is TGTGCCAGCGGAGAGGTAGCGGGGGCCGAGCAGTTCTTC.

The chain links TRBV20-1 to TRBJ2-7; D may correspond to TRBD1 or TRBD2 (5 bases each). Germline-derived CDR1 and CDR2 are DFQATT and SNEGSKA (reference sequence). CDR3 length: 13 amino acids. Trimming removed 4 bases from V and 0 bases from J, with 10 bases in between. CDR3: CSAMAGSSYEQYF. For the CDR3, the DNA is TGCAGTGCTATGGCAGGGAGCTCCTACGAGCAGTACTTC.

V gene TRBV6-6 combines with J gene TRBJ2-2; D uncertain. The V end was cut by 0 bases, the J end by 8 bases, with 4 bases between. Germline assignment: CDR1 MNHNY and CDR2 SVGAGI (reference sequence). The CDR3 has 12 amino acids. CDR3 region: CASSYSAGELFF. The CDR3 coding sequence is TGTGCCAGCAGTTACTCGGCTGGGGAGCTGTTTTTT.

The V gene is TRBV7-3, the J gene TRBJ2-2, with 7 bases that match TRBD2. CDR1 and CDR2 (germline): SGHTA, FQGTGA. The ends lost 8 bases at V and 4 bases at J; junction bases unmatched: 7. The CDR3 runs 14 residues. The CDR3 protein is CASSSRESTGELFF. In DNA, the CDR3 is TGTGCCAGCTCCTCGCGGGAGTCCACCGGGGAGCTGTTTTTT.

The gene calls are TRBV25-1 and TRBJ2-1; 9 bases map to TRBD1. This CDR3 region has 13 residues. Germline values: CDR1 MGHDK, CDR2 SYGVNS. Trimming took 4 bases from V and 8 from J; bases not matched to a gene: 3. The CDR3 here is CASSGGQGYEQFF. The CDR3 nucleotides are TGTGCCAGCAGTGGGGGACAGGGCTATGAGCAGTTCTTC.

This clonotype was observed a few times. The rearrangement joins TRBV12-3 or TRBV12-4 to TRBJ1-6; TRBD1 agrees at 7 bases. After removal of 6 bases from V and 4 bases from J, the junction contained 6 bases not matched to a gene. This CDR3 spans 15 amino acids. The DNA for the CDR3 is TGTGCCAGCAGCGCAGGGACAGATTATAATTCACCCCTCCACTTT. Its protein is CASSAGTDYNSPLHF.

The gene calls are TRBV20-1 and TRBJ1-2; tentatively, D is TRBD1 (5 bases). Germline V lookup: CDR1 DFQATT, CDR2 SNEGSKA (reference sequence). This CDR3 has 14 residues. Trimming pared 1 base from V and 4 bases from J, leaving 13 bases between. The CDR3 region is CSARGRGQGYGYTF. CDR3 sequence (DNA): TGCAGTGCTAGAGGTCGGGGCCAGGGCTATGGCTACACCTTC.

A word on this clonotype: At one of its ends the junction is not consistent with the germline gene, which may arise from a read error. This chain connects TRBV18 to TRBJ2-7; 8 bases match TRBD2. Germline CDR1 is KGHSH and CDR2 is LQKENI. The length of the CDR3 is 14 residues. The CDR3 DNA reads as TGTGCCGGCTCACCAAGCGGGGGAAACTACGAGCAGTACTTC. Translated, it gives CAGSPSGGNYEQYF. The complete variable domain, with remaining parts taken from reference TRBV18 and TRBJ2-7, reads NAGVMQNPRHLVRRRGQEARLRCSPMKGHSHVYWYRQLPEEGLKFMVYLQKENIIDESGMPKERFSAEFPKEGPSILRIQQVVRGDSAAYFCAGSPSGGNYEQYFGPGTRLTVT.